Listed here are 26 T cell receptor beta chains from one sample, sequenced in a study of OX40 agonist ivuxolimab in advanced cancers. Clones were read by immunoSEQ multiplex PCR, and TCRdb kept only the in-frame ones, dropping some. The top ten hold over 5% of the sample, which has 80,000 to 85,000 clones, 70% to 90% seen once. This sample comprised CD4+ or CD8+ T cells sorted from blood, obtained in a trial of the OX40 agonist ivuxolimab. The source of these receptors is an adult with an advanced solid tumor such as melanoma, head and neck, liver or kidney cancer.

The chain combines TRBV27 with TRBJ1-2; unclear D gene. V gave up 7 bases and J gave up 4 bases, with 19 bases separating them. Germline V lookup: CDR1 MNHEY, CDR2 SMNVEV (reference sequence). CDR3 length equals 15 residues. In DNA, the CDR3 is TGTGCCAGCAAGGGTACGGCGGCGGTGGTCTATGGCTACACCTTC. This codes for CASKGTAAVVYGYTF.

The V and J genes are TRBV4-1 and TRBJ2-7; weak D call: TRBD2 (5 bases). Per germline, CDR1 MGHRA and CDR2 YSYEKL. This CDR3 is 13 amino acids long. V shed 4 bases and J shed 6 bases, with 13 bases lying between them. The CDR3 reads CASSPVGLAEQYF. CDR3 sequence (DNA): TGCGCCAGCAGCCCAGTTGGTCTAGCCGAGCAGTACTTC.

This clone came up a few times. This rearrangement joins TRBV11-2 to TRBJ1-3; no reliable D call. The CDR3 is 12 residues long. V lost 5 bases and J lost 4, with 6 bases in between. Germline V lookup: CDR1 SGHAT, CDR2 FQNNGV. CDR3 protein: CASSVWGNTIYF. The CDR3 coding sequence is TGTGCCAGCAGCGTTTGGGGAAACACCATATATTTT. Full variable domain (remainder filled in from reference TRBV11-2 and TRBJ1-3): EAGVAQSPRYKIIEKRQSVAFWCNPISGHATLYWYQQILGQGPKLLIQFQNNGVVDDSQLPKDRFSAERLKGVDSTLKIQPAKLEDSAVYLCASSVWGNTIYFGEGSWLTVV.

This chain connects TRBV11-3 to TRBJ1-2, with 7 bases identical to TRBD1. The CDR3 has 13 residues. The V segment lost 3 bases and the J segment 6 bases; nucleotides outside the gene matches: 4. CDR1 is SGHNT, CDR2 YENEEA, per germline. As DNA, the CDR3 is TGTGCCAGCAGCTTGAGGACAGGTGATGGCTACACCTTC. As protein: CASSLRTGDGYTF.

The chain carries TRBV7-2 and TRBJ2-7; 8 bases align to TRBD2. The length of the CDR3 is 14 residues. The germline CDR1 and CDR2 sequences are SGHTA and FQGNSA. V lost 6 bases, J lost 0 bases, and 4 bases stayed unmatched. The CDR3 DNA reads TGTGCCAGCAGGCCACTAGCGGACTCCTACGAGCAGTACTTC. Its protein is CASRPLADSYEQYF.

This clone was seen just once. This rearrangement joins TRBV9 to TRBJ1-3, with 7 bases fitting TRBD1. V gave up 4 bases and J gave up 4 bases; unmatched junction bases: 11. Germline V CDR1 and CDR2: SGDLS, YYNGEE. There are 16 residues in the CDR3. CDR3 coding DNA: TGTGCCAGCAGCTACCGGACAGGCGGATCAGGAAACACCATATATTTT. This gives the protein CASSYRTGGSGNTIYF.

The V call is TRBV19, the J call TRBJ2-7, with 8 bases that match TRBD1. After removal of 5 bases from V and 1 base from J, the junction contained 4 bases not matched to a gene. This CDR3 spans 14 amino acids. Germline V gene data show CDR1 as LNHDA and CDR2 as SQIVND (reference sequence). CDR3 coding DNA: TGTGCCAGTAGTCCCCGGACAGGGTCCTACGAGCAGTACTTC. Amino acid sequence: CASSPRTGSYEQYF.

V usage is TRBV4-1 and J usage is TRBJ1-2; D is uncertain. Germline V gene data show CDR1 as MGHRA and CDR2 as YSYEKL. Trimming removed 0 bases at V and 5 bases at J, with 13 bases between. This CDR3 has 15 amino acids. CDR3 sequence (DNA): TGCGCCAGCAGCCAAGATGGTTACGACGCTTATGGCTACACCTTC. This codes for CASSQDGYDAYGYTF.

V usage is TRBV18 and J usage is TRBJ2-2, with D hard to call. Germline lookup yields CDR1 KGHSH and CDR2 LQKENI. CDR3 length: 14 residues. The V end was cut by 1 base, the J end by 8 bases, with 11 bases between. The CDR3 region has the DNA TGTGCCAGCTCACCACAAAGCCCACCGGGGGAGCTGTTTTTT. This encodes CASSPQSPPGELFF.

The chain combines TRBV21-1 with TRBJ2-7; the table's D call of TRBD1 was not tested on the DNA. TRBV21-1 is noted as a pseudogene. The CDR3 is 11 amino acids. In DNA, the CDR3 is TGTGCCAGCAGACCCGACAGGTCCAGGTACTTC. It translates to CASRPDRSRYF.

The V gene is TRBV18, the J gene TRBJ2-2; TRBD2 might be the D (5 bases). Per the germline V gene, CDR1 is KGHSH and CDR2 is LQKENI. The CDR3 sequence is 15 residues long. Trimming pared 5 bases from V and 0 bases from J, leaving 10 bases between. CDR3 residues: CASSTLGPNTGELFF. CDR3 nucleotides: TGTGCCAGCTCAACACTAGGACCGAACACCGGGGAGCTGTTTTTT.

V is TRBV30 and J is TRBJ1-5; D ambiguous. Germline CDR1 GTSNPN, CDR2 SVGIG (reference sequence). V was clipped by 0 bases and J by 4 bases, with 13 bases between them. The CDR3 extends over 15 amino acids. CDR3 residues: CAWSVGSFPNQPQHF. CDR3 DNA sequence: TGTGCCTGGAGTGTAGGTTCATTCCCAAATCAGCCCCAGCATTTT. Full variable domain (outside the CDR3, taken from reference TRBV30 and TRBJ1-5): SQTIHQWPATLVQPVGSPLSLECTVEGTSNPNLYWYRQAAGRGLQLLFYSVGIGQISSEVPQNLSASRPQDRQFILSSKKLLLSDSGFYLCAWSVGSFPNQPQHFGDGTRLSIL.

The chain employs TRBV18 and TRBJ2-7; TRBD2 matches 14 bases. The germline V gene encodes CDR1 KGHSH and CDR2 LQKENI. V trimming: 6 bases; J trimming: 7 bases; junction bases outside the gene matches: 8. The CDR3 covers 15 residues. The CDR3 is CASSMGLAGEVEQYF. CDR3 coding DNA: TGTGCCAGCTCCATGGGACTAGCGGGAGAAGTGGAGCAGTACTTC. The complete variable domain, with remaining parts taken from reference TRBV18 and TRBJ2-7, reads NAGVMQNPRHLVRRRGQEARLRCSPMKGHSHVYWYRQLPEEGLKFMVYLQKENIIDESGMPKERFSAEFPKEGPSILRIQQVVRGDSAAYFCASSMGLAGEVEQYFGPGTRLTVT.

The gene calls are TRBV11-2 and TRBJ2-2, with D perhaps matching TRBD1 or TRBD2 (5 bases each). The CDR3 contains 16 residues. The V and J ends lost 3 bases and 4 bases respectively, with 15 bases between them. Germline V gene sequence: CDR1 SGHAT, CDR2 FQNNGV. DNA of the CDR3: TGTGCCAGCAGCTTGGGAGTAGGGGTGGGCACCGGGGAGCTGTTTTTT. Translation: CASSLGVGVGTGELFF.

This rearrangement joins TRBV14 to TRBJ2-7; D is unresolved. Germline loops: CDR1 SGHDN, CDR2 FVKESK. The CDR3 consists of 13 residues. Deletions cut 1 base from V and 3 bases from J, with 7 bases between. The CDR3 loop reads CASSQGLDYEQYF. The CDR3 DNA is TGTGCCAGCAGCCAAGGATTGGACTACGAGCAGTACTTC.

This clone turned up a few times. This chain connects TRBV2 to TRBJ1-1; D is ambiguous. The CDR3 sequence is 13 residues long. Germline V gene lookup returns CDR1 SNHLY and CDR2 FYNNEI. The V and J ends lost 5 bases and 0 bases respectively, with 7 bases between them. CDR3 bases: TGTGCCAGCAGTCTGGACCTGAACACTGAAGCTTTCTTT. It encodes CASSLDLNTEAFF.

The V gene is TRBV5-1, the J gene TRBJ2-2, with D perhaps TRBD1 (6 bases). The CDR3 spans 15 residues. The V and J ends lost 4 bases and 3 bases respectively, with 13 bases between them. Germline-derived CDR1 and CDR2 are SGHRS and YFSETQ. Here the CDR3 DNA reads TGCGCCAGCAGCGGGGGCGTCCTTGACACCGGGGAGCTGTTTTTT. Amino acid sequence: CASSGGVLDTGELFF.

This clone was recorded a few times. The chain links TRBV9 to TRBJ1-2, with TRBD1 as a possible D gene (6 bases). Germline lookup yields CDR1 SGDLS and CDR2 YYNGEE. This CDR3 comprises 17 residues. The V end lost 0 bases, the J end lost 0 bases, and 15 bases lay between the germline ends. The CDR3 region has the DNA TGTGCCAGCAGCGTAGACGGGACAATAAAGGCTAACTATGGCTACACCTTC. This gives the protein CASSVDGTIKANYGYTF.

The chain is built from TRBV30 and TRBJ1-4; TRBD1 matches at 9 bases. Germline V gene sequence: CDR1 GTSNPN, CDR2 SVGIG (reference sequence). The CDR3 runs 15 residues. V was pared by 3 bases and J by 5 bases, with 7 bases of the junction left unmatched. This CDR3 reads CAWSVIGTGNEKLFF. CDR3 sequence (DNA): TGTGCCTGGAGCGTAATCGGGACAGGGAATGAAAAACTGTTTTTT. Drawing the rest from reference TRBV30 and TRBJ1-4, the complete variable domain is SQTIHQWPATLVQPVGSPLSLECTVEGTSNPNLYWYRQAAGRGLQLLFYSVGIGQISSEVPQNLSASRPQDRQFILSSKKLLLSDSGFYLCAWSVIGTGNEKLFFGSGTQLSVL.

This clone has only a few counts. The rearrangement joins TRBV4-1 to TRBJ1-6; D gene unclear. Trimming took off 1 base at V and 6 bases at J, with 10 bases between the two ends. The CDR3 length is 15 residues. Germline CDR1 reads MGHRA; CDR2 reads YSYEKL. In DNA form, the CDR3 reads TGCGCCAGCAGCCAAGCATCAGACACTAATTCACCCCTCCACTTT. Its protein is CASSQASDTNSPLHF.

This clone was recorded once. The chain carries TRBV19 and TRBJ1-2; D is possibly TRBD1 (6 bases). The CDR3 is 14 residues long. Trimming left V 10 bases short and J 4 bases short, with 19 bases between. The germline gives CDR1 LNHDA, CDR2 SQIVND (reference sequence). CDR3 in amino acids: CATNNRARGYGYTF. The CDR3 region has the DNA TGTGCCACTAACAACAGGGCTCGAGGCTATGGCTACACCTTC.

V and J are TRBV27 and TRBJ2-5; TRBD1 aligns across 12 bases. CDR1 and CDR2 from the germline V gene are MNHEY and SMNVEV (reference sequence). V shed 4 bases, J shed 5 bases, and the junction held 8 bases outside the gene matches. This CDR3 spans 16 amino acids. CDR3 in amino acids: CASSSYGTGGSETQYF. The CDR3 nucleotides read TGTGCCAGCAGTTCATACGGGACAGGGGGCTCTGAGACCCAGTACTTC.

V is TRBV7-3 and J is TRBJ2-2, with unresolved D. Germline CDR1 reads SGHTA; CDR2 reads FQGTGA. This CDR3 has 13 residues. V was shortened by 6 bases and J by 2 bases, with 7 bases between the two germline ends. The CDR3 reads CASRPGNTGELFF. The CDR3 DNA reads TGTGCCAGCAGGCCTGGTAACACCGGGGAGCTGTTTTTT.

Concerning this clone: Other nucleotide sequences from this sample produce the same CDR3. The V and J genes are TRBV11-3 and TRBJ1-5; no firm D call. V lost 3 bases and J lost 6, with 9 bases in between. Germline CDR1 SGHNT, CDR2 YENEEA. The CDR3 length is 13 residues. The CDR3 sequence is CASSLEEGQPQHF. CDR3 DNA sequence: TGTGCCAGCAGCTTGGAAGAGGGTCAGCCCCAGCATTTT. The variable domain in full, with the rest retrieved from reference TRBV11-3 and TRBJ1-5, is EAGVVQSPRYKIIEKKQPVAFWCNPISGHNTLYWYLQNLGQGPELLIRYENEEAVDDSQLPKDRFSAERLKGVDSTLKIQPAELGDSAVYLCASSLEEGQPQHFGDGTRLSIL.

This clone appeared a single time. The chain employs TRBV6-6 and TRBJ1-1; D is possibly TRBD1 (5 bases). Trimming took off 3 bases at V and 3 bases at J, with 14 bases between the two ends. Germline V CDR1 and CDR2: MNHNY, SVGAGI (reference sequence). The CDR3 spans 15 residues. The CDR3 sequence: CASSYTGWGDTEAFF. The CDR3, as DNA: TGTGCCAGCAGTTATACCGGCTGGGGGGACACTGAAGCTTTCTTT.

This clone has more than one count but fewer than ten. The CDR3 region is CAISESIDRARDTQYF. Written as DNA, the CDR3 is TGTGCCATCAGTGAGTCGATCGACAGGGCAAGAGATACGCAGTATTTT. The J gene is TRBJ2-3, the V gene TRBV10-3, with TRBD1 identical over 7 bases. Trimming at V came to 0 bases and at J to 5 bases, leaving 8 bases not matched to a gene. Germline CDR1 and CDR2: ENHRY and SYGVKD. This CDR3 has 16 amino acids.